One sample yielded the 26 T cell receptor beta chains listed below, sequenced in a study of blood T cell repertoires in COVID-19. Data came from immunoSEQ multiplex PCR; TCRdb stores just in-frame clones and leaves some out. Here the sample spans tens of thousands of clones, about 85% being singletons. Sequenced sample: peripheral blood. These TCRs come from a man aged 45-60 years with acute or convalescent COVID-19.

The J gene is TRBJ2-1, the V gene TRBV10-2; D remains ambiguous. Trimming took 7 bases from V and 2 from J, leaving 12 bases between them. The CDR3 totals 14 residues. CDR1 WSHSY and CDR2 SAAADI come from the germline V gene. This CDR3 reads CASNWAGTYNEQFF. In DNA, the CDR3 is TGCGCCAGCAATTGGGCAGGAACCTACAATGAGCAGTTCTTC.

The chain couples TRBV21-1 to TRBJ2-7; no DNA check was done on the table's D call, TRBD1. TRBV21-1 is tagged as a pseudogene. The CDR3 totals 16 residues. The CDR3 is CASSKYDRGHGYEQYF. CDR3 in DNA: TGTGCCAGCAGCAAATACGACAGGGGGCATGGCTACGAGCAGTACTTC.

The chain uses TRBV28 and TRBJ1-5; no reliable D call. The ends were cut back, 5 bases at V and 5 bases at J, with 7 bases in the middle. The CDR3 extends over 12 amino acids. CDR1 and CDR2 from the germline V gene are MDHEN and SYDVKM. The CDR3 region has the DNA TGTGCCAGCAGTGTTTCTTATCAGCCCCAGCATTTT. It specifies CASSVSYQPQHF.

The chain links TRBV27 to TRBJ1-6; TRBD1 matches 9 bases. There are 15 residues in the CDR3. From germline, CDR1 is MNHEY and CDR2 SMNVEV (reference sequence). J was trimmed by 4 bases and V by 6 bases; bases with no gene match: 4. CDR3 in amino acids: CASRGQGTYNSPLHF. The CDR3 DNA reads TGTGCCAGCAGGGGACAGGGAACATATAATTCACCCCTCCACTTT.

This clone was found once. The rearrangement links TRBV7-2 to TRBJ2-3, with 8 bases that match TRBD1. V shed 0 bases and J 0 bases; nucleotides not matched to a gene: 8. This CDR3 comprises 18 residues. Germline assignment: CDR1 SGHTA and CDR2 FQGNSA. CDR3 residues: CASSLAFTTGASTDTQYF. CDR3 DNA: TGTGCCAGCAGCTTAGCGTTTACGACAGGGGCCAGCACAGATACGCAGTATTTT. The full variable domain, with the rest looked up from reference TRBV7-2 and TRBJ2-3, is GAGVSQSPSNKVTEKGKDVELRCDPISGHTALYWYRQSLGQGLEFLIYFQGNSAPDKSGLPSDRFSAERTGGSVSTLTIQRTQQEDSAVYLCASSLAFTTGASTDTQYFGPGTRLTVL.

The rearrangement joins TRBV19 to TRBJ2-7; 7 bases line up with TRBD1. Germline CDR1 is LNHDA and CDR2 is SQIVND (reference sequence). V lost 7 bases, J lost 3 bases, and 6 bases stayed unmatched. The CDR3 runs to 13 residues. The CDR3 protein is CASTLTGSYEQYF. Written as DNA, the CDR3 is TGTGCCAGTACCCTGACAGGGAGCTACGAGCAGTACTTC. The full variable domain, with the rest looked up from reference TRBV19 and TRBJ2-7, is DGGITQSPKYLFRKEGQNVTLSCEQNLNHDAMYWYRQDPGQGLRLIYYSQIVNDFQKGDIAEGYSVSREKKESFPLTVTSAQKNPTAFYLCASTLTGSYEQYFGPGTRLTVT.

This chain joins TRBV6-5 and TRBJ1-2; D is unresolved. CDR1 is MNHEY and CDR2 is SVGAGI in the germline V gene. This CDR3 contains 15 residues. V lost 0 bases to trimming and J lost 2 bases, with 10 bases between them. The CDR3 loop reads CASSYSGGMNYGYTF. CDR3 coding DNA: TGTGCCAGCAGTTACTCGGGAGGGATGAACTATGGCTACACCTTC.

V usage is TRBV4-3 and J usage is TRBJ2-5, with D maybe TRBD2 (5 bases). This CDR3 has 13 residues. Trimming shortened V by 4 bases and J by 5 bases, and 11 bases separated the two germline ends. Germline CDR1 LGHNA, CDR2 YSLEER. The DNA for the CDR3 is TGCGCCAGCAGCCCTAAGCGAGGGGAGACCCAGTACTTC. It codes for CASSPKRGETQYF.

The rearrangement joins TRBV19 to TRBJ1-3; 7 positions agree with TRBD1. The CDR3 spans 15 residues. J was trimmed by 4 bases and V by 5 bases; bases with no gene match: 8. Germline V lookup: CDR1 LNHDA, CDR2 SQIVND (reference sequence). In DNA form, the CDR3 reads TGTGCCAGTAGTCCAGCCACAGGGGTAGGAAACACCATATATTTT. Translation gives CASSPATGVGNTIYF.

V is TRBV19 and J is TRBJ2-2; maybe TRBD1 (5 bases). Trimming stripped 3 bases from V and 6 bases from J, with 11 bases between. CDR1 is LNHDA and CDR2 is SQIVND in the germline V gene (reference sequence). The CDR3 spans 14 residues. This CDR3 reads CASSIQGRAGELFF. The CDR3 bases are TGTGCCAGTAGTATTCAGGGTAGGGCCGGGGAGCTGTTTTTT.

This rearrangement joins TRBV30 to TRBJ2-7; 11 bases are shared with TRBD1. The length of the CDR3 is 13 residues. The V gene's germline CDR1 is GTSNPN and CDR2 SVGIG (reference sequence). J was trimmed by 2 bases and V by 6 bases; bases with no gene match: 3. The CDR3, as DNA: TGTGCCTGCTGGGACAGGGGGACCTACGAGCAGTACTTC. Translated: CACWDRGTYEQYF.

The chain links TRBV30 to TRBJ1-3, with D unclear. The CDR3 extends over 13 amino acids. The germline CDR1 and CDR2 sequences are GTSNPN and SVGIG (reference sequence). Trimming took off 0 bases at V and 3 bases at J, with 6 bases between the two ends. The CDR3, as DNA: TGTGCCTGGAGTGTAAACAGTGGAAACACCATATATTTT. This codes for CAWSVNSGNTIYF.

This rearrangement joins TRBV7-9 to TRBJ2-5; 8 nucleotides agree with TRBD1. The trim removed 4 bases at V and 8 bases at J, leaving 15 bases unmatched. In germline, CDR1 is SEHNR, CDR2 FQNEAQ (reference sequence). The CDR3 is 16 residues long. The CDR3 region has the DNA TGTGCCAGCAGCTCGAGGACAGGGATGAACCCAGACACCCAGTACTTC. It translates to CASSSRTGMNPDTQYF.

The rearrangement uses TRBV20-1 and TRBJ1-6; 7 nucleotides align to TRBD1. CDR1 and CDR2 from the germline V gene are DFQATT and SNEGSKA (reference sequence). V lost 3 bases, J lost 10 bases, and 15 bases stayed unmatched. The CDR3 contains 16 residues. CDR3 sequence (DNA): TGCAGTGCTAGTGTACAGGGGTCCCAAGTTAGGTCACCCCTCCACTTT. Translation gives CSASVQGSQVRSPLHF.

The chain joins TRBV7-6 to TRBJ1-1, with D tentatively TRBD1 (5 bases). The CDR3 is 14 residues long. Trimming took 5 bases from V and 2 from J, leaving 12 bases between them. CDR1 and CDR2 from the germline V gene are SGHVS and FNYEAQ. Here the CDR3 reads CASSLVGQNTEAFF. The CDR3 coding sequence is TGTGCCAGCAGCCTGGTGGGGCAAAACACTGAAGCTTTCTTT.

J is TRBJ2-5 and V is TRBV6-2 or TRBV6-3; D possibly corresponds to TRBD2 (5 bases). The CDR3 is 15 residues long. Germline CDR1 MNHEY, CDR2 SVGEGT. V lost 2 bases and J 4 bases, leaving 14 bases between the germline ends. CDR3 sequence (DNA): TGTGCCAGCAGTTACGGTGCGGGTAAGGCAGAGACCCAGTACTTC. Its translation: CASSYGAGKAETQYF.

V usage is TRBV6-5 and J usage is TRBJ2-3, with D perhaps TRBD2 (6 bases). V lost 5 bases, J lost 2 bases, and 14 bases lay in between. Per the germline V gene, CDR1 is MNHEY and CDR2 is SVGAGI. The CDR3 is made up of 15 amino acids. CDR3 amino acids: CASSLRGYTTDTQYF. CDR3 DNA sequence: TGTGCCAGCAGTCTGCGGGGCTACACCACAGATACGCAGTATTTT.

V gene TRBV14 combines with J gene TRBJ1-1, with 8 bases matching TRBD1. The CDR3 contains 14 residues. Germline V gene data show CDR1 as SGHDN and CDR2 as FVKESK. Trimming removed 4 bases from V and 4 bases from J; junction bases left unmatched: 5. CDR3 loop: CASSRRGQSTEAFF. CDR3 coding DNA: TGTGCCAGCAGCCGCAGGGGGCAGTCCACTGAAGCTTTCTTT.

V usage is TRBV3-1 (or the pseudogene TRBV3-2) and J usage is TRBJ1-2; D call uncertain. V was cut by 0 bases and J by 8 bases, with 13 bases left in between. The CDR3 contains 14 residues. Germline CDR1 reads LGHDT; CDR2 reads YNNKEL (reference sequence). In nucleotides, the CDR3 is TGTGCCAGCAGCCAAGATACCCTACCGAGGGGCTACACCTTC. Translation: CASSQDTLPRGYTF.

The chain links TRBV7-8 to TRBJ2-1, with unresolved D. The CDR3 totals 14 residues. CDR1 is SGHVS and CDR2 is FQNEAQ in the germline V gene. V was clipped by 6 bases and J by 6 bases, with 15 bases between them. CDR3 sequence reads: CASRAKQEPNEQFF. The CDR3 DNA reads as TGTGCCAGCAGAGCAAAGCAGGAACCCAATGAGCAGTTCTTC.

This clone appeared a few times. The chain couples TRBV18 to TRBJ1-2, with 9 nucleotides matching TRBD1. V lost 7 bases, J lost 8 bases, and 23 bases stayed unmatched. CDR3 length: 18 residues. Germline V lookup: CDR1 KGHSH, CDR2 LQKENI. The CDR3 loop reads CASFRDRVSSMTLPGYTF. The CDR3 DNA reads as TGTGCCAGCTTTAGGGACAGGGTTTCCTCCATGACCCTTCCCGGCTACACCTTC.

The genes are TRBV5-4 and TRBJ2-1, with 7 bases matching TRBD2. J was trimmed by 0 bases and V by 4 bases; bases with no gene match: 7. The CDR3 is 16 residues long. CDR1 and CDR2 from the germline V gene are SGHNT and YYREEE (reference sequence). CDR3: CASSRWDYSSYNEQFF. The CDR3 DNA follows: TGTGCCAGCAGCAGGTGGGACTATAGCTCCTACAATGAGCAGTTCTTC.

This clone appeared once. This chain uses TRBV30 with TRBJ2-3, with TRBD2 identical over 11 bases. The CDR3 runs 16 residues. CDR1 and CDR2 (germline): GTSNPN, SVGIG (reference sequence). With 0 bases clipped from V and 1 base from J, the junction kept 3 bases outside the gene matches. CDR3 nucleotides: TGTGCCTGGAGTGTTGGGACTAGCGGAGGCACAGATACGCAGTATTTT. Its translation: CAWSVGTSGGTDTQYF.

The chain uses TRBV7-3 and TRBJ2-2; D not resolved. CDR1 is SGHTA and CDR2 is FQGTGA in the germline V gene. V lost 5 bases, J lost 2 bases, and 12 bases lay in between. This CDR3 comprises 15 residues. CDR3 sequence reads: CASSPRSANTGELFF. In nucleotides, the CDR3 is TGTGCCAGCAGCCCGCGGAGCGCTAACACCGGGGAGCTGTTTTTT.

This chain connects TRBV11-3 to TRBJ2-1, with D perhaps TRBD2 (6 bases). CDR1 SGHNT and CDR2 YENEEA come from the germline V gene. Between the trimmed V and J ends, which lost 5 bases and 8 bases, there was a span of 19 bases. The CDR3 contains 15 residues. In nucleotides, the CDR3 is TGTGCCAGCAGCCCCCCGGGAGTAGCCGGCGATGAGCAGTTCTTC. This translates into CASSPPGVAGDEQFF.

CDR3 in amino acids: CATSDLGTDPFF. CDR3 nucleotides: TGTGCCACCAGTGATCTTGGTACAGATCCTTTCTTT. This rearrangement joins TRBV24-1 to TRBJ1-1; D not certain. The CDR3 extends over 12 amino acids. V lost 3 bases and J 12 bases, leaving 13 bases between the germline ends. Germline lookup yields CDR1 KGHDR and CDR2 SFDVKD.